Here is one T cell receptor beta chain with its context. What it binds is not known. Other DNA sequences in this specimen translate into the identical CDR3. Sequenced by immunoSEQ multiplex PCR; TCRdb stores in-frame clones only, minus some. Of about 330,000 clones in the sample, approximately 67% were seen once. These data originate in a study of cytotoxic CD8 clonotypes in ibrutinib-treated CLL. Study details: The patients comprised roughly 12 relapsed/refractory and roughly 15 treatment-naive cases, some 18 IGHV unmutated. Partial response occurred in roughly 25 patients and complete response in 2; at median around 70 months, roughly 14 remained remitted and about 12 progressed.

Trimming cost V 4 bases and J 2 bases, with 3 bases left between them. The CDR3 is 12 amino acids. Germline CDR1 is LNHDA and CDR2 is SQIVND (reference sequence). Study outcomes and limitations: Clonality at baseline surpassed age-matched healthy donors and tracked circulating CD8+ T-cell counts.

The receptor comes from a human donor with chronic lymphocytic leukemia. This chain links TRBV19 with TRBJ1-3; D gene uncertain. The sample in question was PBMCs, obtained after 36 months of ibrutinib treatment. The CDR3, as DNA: TGTGCCAGTAGTAGAGCTGGAAACACCATATATTTT. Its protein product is CASSRAGNTIYF.